This T cell receptor (beta chain) was profiled in a study of blood T cell repertoires in COVID-19. As for the study in general: Material from acute and convalescent COVID-19 was sourced from the United States, Italy and Spain.

Measured with immunoSEQ multiplex PCR; TCRdb has only the in-frame clones, and not every one. The sample has roughly 280,000 clones; 80% to 90% are singletons. Membership in each cohort depended on participant-reported clinical history. Recovered participants had two consecutive negative NP/OP PCR tests, healthcare professional clearance, or symptom resolution. The CDR3 runs to 14 residues. The germline V gene has CDR1 SGHTA and CDR2 FQGNSA. The V segment lost 1 base and the J segment 4 bases; nucleotides outside the gene matches: 0. The rearrangement joins TRBV7-2 to TRBJ2-2; 7 bases agree with TRBD2. This clonotype was sampled from a woman aged 18-35 years who had recovered from COVID-19. The sequencing input was PBMCs or T cells enriched from blood (not recorded which). In DNA, the CDR3 is TGTGCCAGCAGCTTAGGGGGGGGCACCGGGGAGCTGTTTTTT. Translation gives CASSLGGGTGELFF.